The 8 T cell receptor beta chains in this list originate from one sample, sequenced in a study of blood T cell repertoires in COVID-19. The data were produced by immunoSEQ multiplex PCR, yet TCRdb's version contains in-frame clones alone and is incomplete. The data hold tens of thousands of clones, with around four fifths observed a single time. The sequencing input was peripheral blood. Source of these receptors: a woman in her fifties or sixties with acute or convalescent COVID-19.

This chain uses TRBV3-1 (or the pseudogene TRBV3-2) with TRBJ1-3; 7 bases match TRBD1. The V segment lost 4 bases and the J segment 2 bases; nucleotides outside the gene matches: 8. The CDR3 loop spans 16 amino acids. Germline V gene lookup returns CDR1 LGHDT and CDR2 YNNKEL (reference sequence). The CDR3 sequence: CASSRPGTDTGNTIYF. The CDR3 nucleotides read TGTGCCAGCAGCCGACCGGGGACAGATACTGGAAACACCATATATTTT.

This clone was detected only a few times. The rearrangement links TRBV9 to TRBJ2-5, with TRBD2 identical over 13 bases. J lost 5 bases, V lost 3 bases, and 4 bases had no gene match. The CDR3 sequence is 15 residues long. Germline CDR1 and CDR2: SGDLS and YYNGEE. The CDR3 protein is CASSAGTSGVETQYF. The CDR3 DNA reads as TGTGCCAGCAGCGCGGGGACTAGCGGGGTGGAGACCCAGTACTTC.

The V and J genes are TRBV27 and TRBJ2-7; possible D gene TRBD1, 5 bases. CDR1 and CDR2 (germline): MNHEY, SMNVEV (reference sequence). This CDR3 has 14 amino acids. V lost 4 bases to trimming and J lost 2 bases, with 12 bases between them. CDR3 bases: TGTGCCAGCAGTTCCCAGGGCCTTCCCTACGAGCAGTACTTC. Protein sequence: CASSSQGLPYEQYF.

This clone came up a few times. This chain connects TRBV4-2 to TRBJ2-3, with TRBD1 matching over 9 bases. This CDR3 region has 18 residues. Germline V gene lookup returns CDR1 LGHNA and CDR2 YNFKEQ. V shed 6 bases, J shed 6 bases, and the junction held 19 bases outside the gene matches. CDR3 nucleotides: TGTGCCAGCAGTTCGGGTTGGGCCGGGACAGGGAACAGGGATACGCAGTATTTT. Protein product: CASSSGWAGTGNRDTQYF.

V usage is TRBV30 and J usage is TRBJ2-3; 7 bases align to TRBD2. CDR1 is GTSNPN, CDR2 SVGIG, per germline (reference sequence). Trimming took 1 base from V and 9 from J; bases not matched to a gene: 1. CDR3 length equals 11 residues. CDR3 region: CAWSEGLTQYF. The DNA for the CDR3 is TGTGCCTGGAGTGAGGGACTAACGCAGTATTTT. Using reference TRBV30 and TRBJ2-3 for the parts outside the CDR3, the full variable domain is SQTIHQWPATLVQPVGSPLSLECTVEGTSNPNLYWYRQAAGRGLQLLFYSVGIGQISSEVPQNLSASRPQDRQFILSSKKLLLSDSGFYLCAWSEGLTQYFGPGTRLTVL.

The V and J genes are TRBV6-5 and TRBJ2-7, with TRBD2 identical over 9 bases. This CDR3 contains 14 residues. Germline V gives CDR1 MNHEY, CDR2 SVGAGI. The V gene end was trimmed by 7 bases and the J gene end by 3 bases; junction bases not matched to a gene: 7. CDR3 DNA: TGTGCCAGCACCCAGGGTAGCGGGAGCTACGAGCAGTACTTC. Translation: CASTQGSGSYEQYF.

V gene TRBV24-1 combines with J gene TRBJ2-3; the match to TRBD2 covers 10 bases. This CDR3 has 20 amino acids. V trimming: 4 bases; J trimming: 1 base; junction bases outside the gene matches: 16. CDR1 is KGHDR, CDR2 SFDVKD, per germline. The CDR3: CATSDPLKSGGALGTDTQYF. The CDR3 bases are TGTGCCACCAGTGACCCCCTGAAGAGCGGGGGGGCCCTTGGCACAGATACGCAGTATTTT.

The chain is built from TRBV5-1 and TRBJ1-4; tentatively, D is TRBD1 (6 bases). With 2 bases removed from V and 8 bases from J, the gap between germline ends came to 19 bases. The V gene's germline CDR1 is SGHRS and CDR2 YFSETQ. This CDR3 is 16 amino acids long. For the CDR3, the DNA is TGCGCCAGCAGCTTAGGTCGAGGACAGCCCCTAGAAAAACTGTTTTTT. Translated, it gives CASSLGRGQPLEKLFF.